Listed below are T cell receptor beta chains from one sample, sequenced in a study of T cell repertoires in cytomegalovirus infection. TCRdb processed the reads anew with MiXCR; each CDR3 protein has one entry. This sample has about 120,000 distinct CDR3 sequences, with roughly 9.1% found just once. The antigens these receptors bind are not known. Sequencing used PBMCs, sequenced either directly or after in vitro stimulation (not recorded which). These receptors were collected from a human donor in good health (CMV status not recorded). Some clones in this sample may be carry-over from other donors' samples. Each CDR3 is given with its conserved first and last residue.

CDR3	V	J
CASSPVGYGYTF	TRBV7-6	TRBJ1-2
CASSHSRGGKAHTQYF	TRBV3-1	TRBJ2-3
CASSRDRGTYSPLHF	TRBV7-9	TRBJ1-6
CATAGGIAGGEQFF	TRBV24-1	TRBJ2-1
CASSLQAGGADTEAFF	TRBV7-9	TRBJ1-1
CASSQEGRVNTGELFF	TRBV4-3	TRBJ2-2
CATMTGTTTGELFF	TRBV10-3	TRBJ2-2
CASTNPGTVNTEAFF	TRBV2	TRBJ1-1
CASSPVNRDSGNTIYF	TRBV7-9	TRBJ1-3
CASSLDTYQETQYF	TRBV11-1	TRBJ2-5
CASSPLDRHLPNQPQHF	TRBV7-8	TRBJ1-5
CASSLAQGGYEAFF	TRBV7-4	TRBJ1-1